This entry describes one T cell receptor (beta chain). Trimming took 4 bases from V and 6 from J, leaving 15 bases between them. The CDR3 runs 14 residues. Germline V gene data show CDR1 as KGHDR and CDR2 as SFDVKD. This table comes from immunoSEQ multiplex PCR, and its TCRdb copy is limited to in-frame clones, with some not included. The table shows roughly 250,000 clones, with about 86% occurring only once. The sample is drawn from a study of blood T cell repertoires in COVID-19. Sequencing was performed on peripheral blood. This sequence originates from a person between 65 and 80 years old with COVID-19, enrolled during active disease. This chain connects TRBV24-1 to TRBJ2-7; TRBD1 is a possible D gene (6 bases). CDR3 in DNA: TGTGCCACCAGTGACCAAACAGGGTCTCGCGAGCAGTACTTC. This sequence encodes CATSDQTGSREQYF.